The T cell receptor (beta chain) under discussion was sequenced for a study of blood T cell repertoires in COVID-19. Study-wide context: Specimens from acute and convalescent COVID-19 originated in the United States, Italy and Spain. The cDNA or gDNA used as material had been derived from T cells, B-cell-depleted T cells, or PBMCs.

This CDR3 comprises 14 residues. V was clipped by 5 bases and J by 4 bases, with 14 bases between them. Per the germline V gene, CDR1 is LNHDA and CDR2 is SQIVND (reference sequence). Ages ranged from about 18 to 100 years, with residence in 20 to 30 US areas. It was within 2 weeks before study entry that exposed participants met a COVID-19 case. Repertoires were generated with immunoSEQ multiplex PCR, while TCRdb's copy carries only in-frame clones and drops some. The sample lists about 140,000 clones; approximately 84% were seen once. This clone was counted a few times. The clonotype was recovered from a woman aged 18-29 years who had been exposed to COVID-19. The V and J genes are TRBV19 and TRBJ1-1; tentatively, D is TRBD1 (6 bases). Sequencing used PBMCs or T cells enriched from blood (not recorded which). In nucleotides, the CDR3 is TGTGCCAGTAGTCGCACGGACAGATTCACTGAAGCTTTCTTT. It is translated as CASSRTDRFTEAFF. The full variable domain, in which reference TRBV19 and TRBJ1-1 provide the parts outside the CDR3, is DGGITQSPKYLFRKEGQNVTLSCEQNLNHDAMYWYRQDPGQGLRLIYYSQIVNDFQKGDIAEGYSVSREKKESFPLTVTSAQKNPTAFYLCASSRTDRFTEAFFGQGTRLTVV.